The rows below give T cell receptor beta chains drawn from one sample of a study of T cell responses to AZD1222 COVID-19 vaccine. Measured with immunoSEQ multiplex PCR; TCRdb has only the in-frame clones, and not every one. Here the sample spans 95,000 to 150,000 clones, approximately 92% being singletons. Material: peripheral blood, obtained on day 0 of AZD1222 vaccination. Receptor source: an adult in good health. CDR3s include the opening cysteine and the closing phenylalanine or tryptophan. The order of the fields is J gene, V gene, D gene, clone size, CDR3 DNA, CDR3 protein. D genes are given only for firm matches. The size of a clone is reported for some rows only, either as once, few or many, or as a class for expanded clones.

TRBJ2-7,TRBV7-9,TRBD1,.,TGTGCCAGCAGCCCCCCCGACAGGGGTGGGTACGAGCAGTACTTC,CASSPPDRGGYEQYF
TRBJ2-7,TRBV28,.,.,TGTGCCAGCAGTTTGAGCAGGCCCGGCACCCCGTACTTC,CASSLSRPGTPYF
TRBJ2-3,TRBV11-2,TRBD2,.,TGTGCCAGCAGCTGGAGGGCGGGGGGGAGCACAGATACGCAGTATTTT,CASSWRAGGSTDTQYF
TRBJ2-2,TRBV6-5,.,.,TGTGCCAGCAGCTCCTGGGAATCCACCGGGGAGCTGTTTTTT,CASSSWESTGELFF
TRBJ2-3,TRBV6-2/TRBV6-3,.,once,TGTGCCAGCAGTTACTCTCGGCGCGTTACCCACACAGATACGCAGTATTTT,CASSYSRRVTHTDTQYF
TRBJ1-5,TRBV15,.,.,TGTGCCACCAGCAGAGATGCGCAGGGTCATCAGCCCCAGCATTTT,CATSRDAQGHQPQHF
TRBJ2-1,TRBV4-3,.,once,TGCGCCAGCAGCCAAGAGTTGACCGTATCCTACAATGAGCAGTTCTTC,CASSQELTVSYNEQFF
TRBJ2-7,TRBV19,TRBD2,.,TGTGCCAGTAGTCCGGGACTACCCTCTTCCGAGCAGTACTTC,CASSPGLPSSEQYF
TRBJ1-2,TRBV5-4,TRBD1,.,TGTGCCAGCTTCCAGGGGGGAAACTATGGCTACACCTTC,CASFQGGNYGYTF
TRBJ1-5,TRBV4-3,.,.,TGCGCCAGCAGCCAAGGAGGGGGGCCGGGACAGCCCCAGCATTTT,CASSQGGGPGQPQHF
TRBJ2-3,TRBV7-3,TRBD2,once,TGTGCCAGCAGCTTAGGGTCTAGCGGGGGGGCCGATACGCAGTATTTT,CASSLGSSGGADTQYF
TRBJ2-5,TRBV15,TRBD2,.,TGTGCCACCAGCAGAGTCGAGCGGGAGGGGGAGACCCAGTACTTC,CATSRVEREGETQYF
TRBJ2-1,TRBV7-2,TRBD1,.,TGTGCCAGCAGCCTCCAGGGGGCAGCCCTGCATGAGCAGTTCTTC,CASSLQGAALHEQFF
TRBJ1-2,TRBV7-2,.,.,TGTGCCAGCAGCTCGCGGGACCCTGCTCTTAACTATGGCTACACCTTC,CASSSRDPALNYGYTF